Listed here are 28 T cell receptor beta chains from one sample, sequenced in a study of blood T cell repertoires in COVID-19. Clones were sequenced by immunoSEQ multiplex PCR, and TCRdb holds only the in-frame ones, with some missing. The data contain around 45,000 clones, over 75% of them seen just once; the ten biggest clones take up about 22%. Sequences were obtained from peripheral blood. These receptors were collected from a woman aged 60-75 years with acute or convalescent COVID-19.

The chain combines TRBV6-5 with TRBJ1-2; maybe TRBD1 (6 bases). Trimming cost V 6 bases and J 5 bases, with 7 bases left between them. This CDR3 contains 11 residues. The germline CDR1 and CDR2 sequences are MNHEY and SVGAGI. The CDR3 protein is CASRDRYGYTF. The DNA for the CDR3 is TGTGCCAGCAGGGACAGATATGGCTACACCTTC.

J is TRBJ2-1 and V is TRBV27; 9 nucleotides agree with TRBD1. Unmatched junction bases numbered 10, after V lost 2 bases and J lost 8 bases. CDR3 length equals 16 residues. Germline V CDR1 and CDR2: MNHEY, SMNVEV (reference sequence). The CDR3 sequence: CASSLNGDRVIDEQFF. In DNA, the CDR3 is TGTGCCAGCAGTTTAAACGGGGACAGGGTAATCGATGAGCAGTTCTTC.

J is TRBJ2-7 and V is TRBV5-1; D gene unclear. CDR3 length: 13 amino acids. CDR1 and CDR2 from the germline V gene are SGHRS and YFSETQ. V was pared by 4 bases and J by 7 bases, with 15 bases between. CDR3 loop: CASSPGGNWEQYF. Written as DNA, the CDR3 is TGCGCCAGCAGCCCCGGCGGCAACTGGGAGCAGTACTTC.

V is TRBV6-5 and J is TRBJ1-2; D uncertain. Trimming pared 2 bases from V and 0 bases from J, leaving 13 bases between. CDR3 size: 16 residues. Germline V gene sequence: CDR1 MNHEY, CDR2 SVGAGI. CDR3 residues: CASSYVGSSANYGYTF. As DNA, the CDR3 is TGTGCCAGCAGTTACGTTGGGAGTTCGGCTAACTATGGCTACACCTTC.

V usage is TRBV9 and J usage is TRBJ2-7; D gene uncertain. The V gene's germline CDR1 is SGDLS and CDR2 YYNGEE. V was clipped by 4 bases and J by 0 bases, with 11 bases between them. This CDR3 has 14 amino acids. CDR3 in DNA: TGTGCCAGCAGCCCGACCAGGCGCTCCTACGAGCAGTACTTC. This encodes CASSPTRRSYEQYF.

V usage is TRBV30 and J usage is TRBJ1-1, with 9 bases aligning to TRBD1. V lost 8 bases and J lost 5; bases outside the gene matches: 6. Germline V gene data show CDR1 as GTSNPN and CDR2 as SVGIG (reference sequence). This CDR3 comprises 12 residues. The CDR3 nucleotides read TGTGCCCAGGGACAGGGTGGGACTGAAGCTTTCTTT. This translates into CAQGQGGTEAFF.

The V call is TRBV25-1, the J call TRBJ2-7; TRBD1 agrees at 9 bases. V was pared by 2 bases and J by 2 bases, with 1 base of the junction left unmatched. This CDR3 has 14 amino acids. Germline V gives CDR1 MGHDK, CDR2 SYGVNS. CDR3 sequence: CASSEGTGPYEQYF. For the CDR3, the DNA is TGTGCCAGCAGTGAAGGGACAGGGCCCTACGAGCAGTACTTC.

V gene TRBV6-5 combines with J gene TRBJ1-2; D is unclear. Trimming stripped 0 bases from V and 8 bases from J, with 7 bases between. Looked up from germline, CDR1 is MNHEY and CDR2 is SVGAGI. The CDR3 is 12 amino acids. CDR3 DNA sequence: TGTGCCAGCAGTTACTCAGGCGGAGGCTACACCTTC. This translates into CASSYSGGGYTF.

The rearrangement uses TRBV5-1 and TRBJ2-2; 7 nucleotides match TRBD2. Unmatched junction bases numbered 10, after V lost 4 bases and J lost 7 bases. The germline gives CDR1 SGHRS, CDR2 YFSETQ. The CDR3 is 15 residues long. The CDR3 region is CASSPARGDSGELFF. The CDR3 DNA reads TGCGCCAGCAGCCCGGCCCGGGGGGATAGCGGGGAGCTGTTTTTT. The full variable domain, rest sourced from reference TRBV5-1 and TRBJ2-2, is KAGVTQTPRYLIKTRGQQVTLSCSPISGHRSVSWYQQTPGQGLQFLFEYFSETQRNKGNFPGRFSGRQFSNSRSEMNVSTLELGDSALYLCASSPARGDSGELFFGEGSRLTVL.

V gene TRBV5-1 combines with J gene TRBJ2-3; D is perhaps TRBD2 (6 bases). Trimming shortened V by 7 bases and J by 0 bases, and 15 bases separated the two germline ends. This CDR3 is 15 amino acids long. CDR1 SGHRS and CDR2 YFSETQ come from the germline V gene. The CDR3 bases are TGCGCCAGCCGATACGGAGGGACGAGCACAGATACGCAGTATTTT. This sequence encodes CASRYGGTSTDTQYF.

The rearrangement joins TRBV18 to TRBJ2-1; maybe TRBD1 (5 bases). The CDR3 covers 12 residues. Germline CDR1 is KGHSH and CDR2 is LQKENI. V lost 4 bases and J lost 9, with 10 bases in between. The CDR3 loop is CASSLGVTEQFF. CDR3 nucleotides: TGTGCCAGCTCACTAGGGGTCACTGAGCAGTTCTTC.

The CDR3 spells CASSMSESSYEQYF. The CDR3, as DNA: TGTGCCAGTAGTATGTCGGAGAGCTCCTACGAGCAGTACTTC. The chain uses TRBV19 and TRBJ2-7; D gene unclear. Trimming stripped 3 bases from V and 0 bases from J, with 9 bases between. The CDR3 sequence is 14 residues long. Germline V gene lookup returns CDR1 LNHDA and CDR2 SQIVND (reference sequence). The variable domain in full, with the rest retrieved from reference TRBV19 and TRBJ2-7, is DGGITQSPKYLFRKEGQNVTLSCEQNLNHDAMYWYRQDPGQGLRLIYYSQIVNDFQKGDIAEGYSVSREKKESFPLTVTSAQKNPTAFYLCASSMSESSYEQYFGPGTRLTVT.

The chain combines TRBV5-5 with TRBJ1-2, with TRBD1 matching over 7 bases. The CDR3 extends over 15 amino acids. From germline, CDR1 is SGHKS and CDR2 YYEKEE (reference sequence). J lost 4 bases, V lost 4 bases, and 10 bases had no gene match. The CDR3 spells CASSGPTRDSYGYTF. The DNA for the CDR3 is TGTGCCAGCAGCGGACCCACCCGGGACAGCTATGGCTACACCTTC.

The rearrangement uses TRBV6-2 or TRBV6-3 and TRBJ1-2; TRBD1 agrees at 9 bases. Losses at the gene ends were 6 bases for V and 2 bases for J; bases not matched to a gene: 7. There are 15 residues in the CDR3. CDR1 and CDR2 (germline): MNHEY, SVGEGT. The CDR3 here is CASSPGTGTNYGYTF. CDR3 DNA sequence: TGTGCCAGCAGCCCCGGGACAGGGACGAACTATGGCTACACCTTC.

The genes are TRBV7-3 and TRBJ2-3, with TRBD2 identical over 12 bases. Germline V lookup: CDR1 SGHTA, CDR2 FQGTGA. The CDR3 totals 18 residues. V gave up 1 base and J gave up 3 bases; unmatched junction bases: 8. The CDR3 coding sequence is TGTGCCAGCAGCTTAATGGGGAGGGGGACTAGCGGGACAGATACGCAGTATTTT. Protein: CASSLMGRGTSGTDTQYF.

The chain uses TRBV5-8 and TRBJ1-4; tentatively, D is TRBD1 (5 bases). Per germline, CDR1 SGHTS and CDR2 YDEGEE. V lost 2 bases, J lost 10 bases, and 18 bases lay in between. CDR3 length: 15 amino acids. As DNA, the CDR3 is TGTGCCAGCAGCTTTATTGTCATTGCTAGGGGAAAACTGTTTTTT. Translated, it gives CASSFIVIARGKLFF.

The V call is TRBV6-6, the J call TRBJ1-1; 8 bases are shared with TRBD1. The CDR3 length is 12 residues. V was clipped by 7 bases and J by 7 bases; unmatched bases: 5. Germline lookup yields CDR1 MNHNY and CDR2 SVGAGI (reference sequence). For the CDR3, the DNA is TGTGCCAGCATCGGGACAGGTGGTGAAGCTTTCTTT. Translated, it gives CASIGTGGEAFF.

The V gene is TRBV14, the J gene TRBJ1-2; perhaps TRBD1 as D (6 bases). This CDR3 spans 16 amino acids. V was cut by 1 base and J by 4 bases, with 16 bases left in between. In germline, CDR1 is SGHDN, CDR2 FVKESK. CDR3 nucleotides: TGTGCCAGCAGCCAAGCAGGGGCCTTGGGAAGCTATGGCTACACCTTC. Protein: CASSQAGALGSYGYTF. Using reference TRBV14 and TRBJ1-2 for the parts outside the CDR3, the full variable domain is EAGVTQFPSHSVIEKGQTVTLRCDPISGHDNLYWYRRVMGKEIKFLLHFVKESKQDESGMPNNRFLAERTGGTYSTLKVQPAELEDSGVYFCASSQAGALGSYGYTFGSGTRLTVV.

The chain uses TRBV5-6 and TRBJ2-2; weak D call: TRBD1 (5 bases). This CDR3 has 16 residues. From germline, CDR1 is SGHDT and CDR2 YYEEEE. Trimming removed 3 bases from V and 4 bases from J, with 16 bases in between. The CDR3 nucleotides are TGTGCCAGCAGCTCCGGCAGGGTTGATTTCACCGGGGAGCTGTTTTTT. Protein: CASSSGRVDFTGELFF. The complete variable domain, with remaining parts taken from reference TRBV5-6 and TRBJ2-2, reads DAGVTQSPTHLIKTRGQQVTLRCSPKSGHDTVSWYQQALGQGPQFIFQYYEEEERQRGNFPDRFSGHQFPNYSSELNVNALLLGDSALYLCASSSGRVDFTGELFFGEGSRLTVL.

This clone has only a few counts. This chain links TRBV2 with TRBJ2-3; D perhaps matches TRBD1 (5 bases). The germline gives CDR1 SNHLY, CDR2 FYNNEI. Trimming took 2 bases from V and 2 from J, leaving 14 bases between them. The CDR3 contains 16 residues. CDR3 nucleotides: TGTGCCAGCAGTGAACCCATCCAGGGCCCCACAGATACGCAGTATTTT. This sequence encodes CASSEPIQGPTDTQYF.

This rearrangement joins TRBV4-3 to TRBJ2-2; D uncertain. The germline V and J ends were trimmed by 2 bases and 2 bases, with 9 bases remaining between them. CDR1 is LGHNA, CDR2 YSLEER, per germline. This CDR3 comprises 15 residues. CDR3 in amino acids: CASSQYTENTGELFF. DNA of the CDR3: TGCGCCAGCAGCCAATACACAGAAAACACCGGGGAGCTGTTTTTT.

V is TRBV6-6 and J is TRBJ2-5; TRBD2 agrees at 9 bases. This CDR3 has 16 amino acids. V shed 6 bases and J 5 bases; nucleotides not matched to a gene: 13. CDR1 and CDR2 from the germline V gene are MNHNY and SVGAGI (reference sequence). The CDR3 loop is CASSSGTSTWGETQYF. As DNA, the CDR3 is TGTGCCAGCAGCTCCGGGACTAGCACTTGGGGGGAGACCCAGTACTTC.

The chain has TRBV5-4 and TRBJ1-2; D possibly corresponds to TRBD1 (6 bases). The CDR3 is 13 amino acids. V shed 4 bases and J shed 9 bases, with 16 bases lying between them. Per the germline V gene, CDR1 is SGHNT and CDR2 is YYREEE (reference sequence). The CDR3 is CASSNTRGTSYTF. As DNA, the CDR3 is TGTGCCAGCAGCAATACTAGGGGGACAAGCTACACCTTC.

This clone appeared a few times. The CDR3 DNA is TGTGCCAGCAGCTTGGCGGGACAGTCCGTTGGTAATGAGCAGTTCTTC. As protein: CASSLAGQSVGNEQFF. This chain uses TRBV5-4 with TRBJ2-1; 7 nucleotides align to TRBD1. V was clipped by 0 bases and J by 7 bases; unmatched bases: 10. Germline CDR1 reads SGHNT; CDR2 reads YYREEE (reference sequence). This CDR3 region has 16 residues.

The chain couples TRBV10-1 to TRBJ1-2; D gene unclear. V was clipped by 0 bases and J by 8 bases, with 13 bases between them. CDR1 and CDR2 from the germline V gene are WNHNN and SYGVQD (reference sequence). This CDR3 has 14 residues. The CDR3 here is CASSESQVARGYTF. CDR3 nucleotide sequence: TGCGCCAGCAGTGAGTCCCAGGTGGCGAGAGGCTACACCTTC.

This clone has more than one count but fewer than ten. This sequence joins TRBV19 and TRBJ2-7, with D maybe TRBD2 (5 bases). Trimming cost V 7 bases and J 0 bases, with 16 bases left between them. There are 15 residues in the CDR3. The germline gives CDR1 LNHDA, CDR2 SQIVND (reference sequence). This CDR3 is CASTSRLTFSYEQYF. CDR3 nucleotide sequence: TGTGCCAGTACCTCGAGACTAACTTTCTCCTACGAGCAGTACTTC.

The gene calls are TRBV11-3 and TRBJ1-2, with 9 bases lining up with TRBD1. The junction had 3 bases not matched to a gene; V was cut back by 5 bases and J by 8 bases. Germline lookup yields CDR1 SGHNT and CDR2 YENEEA. The CDR3 covers 12 residues. This chain's CDR3 is CASSRQGEGYTF. Written as DNA, the CDR3 is TGTGCCAGCAGCCGACAGGGGGAAGGCTACACCTTC.

The rearrangement links TRBV21-1 to TRBJ1-2; the table's TRBD1 call for D was not verified on the DNA. TRBV21-1 is noted as a pseudogene. The CDR3 runs to 16 residues. CDR3 nucleotide sequence: TGTGCCAGCCGTCAAGTTAGGCCCGACAAAGTGTATGGCTACACCTTC. Translating gives CASRQVRPDKVYGYTF.